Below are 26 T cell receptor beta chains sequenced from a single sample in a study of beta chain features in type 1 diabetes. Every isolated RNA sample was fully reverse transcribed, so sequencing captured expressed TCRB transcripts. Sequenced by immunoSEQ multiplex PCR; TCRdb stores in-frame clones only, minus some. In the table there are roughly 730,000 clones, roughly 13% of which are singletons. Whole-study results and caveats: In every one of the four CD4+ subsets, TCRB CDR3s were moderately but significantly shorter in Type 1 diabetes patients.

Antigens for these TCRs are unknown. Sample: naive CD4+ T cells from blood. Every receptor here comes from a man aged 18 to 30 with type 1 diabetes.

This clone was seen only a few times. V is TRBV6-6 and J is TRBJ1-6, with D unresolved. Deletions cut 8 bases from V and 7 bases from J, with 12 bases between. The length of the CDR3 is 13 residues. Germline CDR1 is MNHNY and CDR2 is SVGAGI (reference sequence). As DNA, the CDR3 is TGTGCCAGCGAAGGGCCGGCCAATTCACCCCTCCACTTT. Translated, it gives CASEGPANSPLHF.

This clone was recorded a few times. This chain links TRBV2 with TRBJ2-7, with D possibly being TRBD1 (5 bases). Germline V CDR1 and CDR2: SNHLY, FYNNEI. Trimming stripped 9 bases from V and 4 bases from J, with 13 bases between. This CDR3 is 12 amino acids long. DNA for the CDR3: TGTGCCAGTGAAAAACAGGATTACGAGCAGTACTTC. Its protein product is CASEKQDYEQYF.

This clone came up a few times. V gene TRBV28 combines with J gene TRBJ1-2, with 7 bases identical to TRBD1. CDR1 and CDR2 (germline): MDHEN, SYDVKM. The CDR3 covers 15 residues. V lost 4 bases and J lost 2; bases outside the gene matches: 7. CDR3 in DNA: TGTGCCAGCAGTTCCGCAGGGGGTGGAAACTATGGCTACACCTTC. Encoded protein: CASSSAGGGNYGYTF.

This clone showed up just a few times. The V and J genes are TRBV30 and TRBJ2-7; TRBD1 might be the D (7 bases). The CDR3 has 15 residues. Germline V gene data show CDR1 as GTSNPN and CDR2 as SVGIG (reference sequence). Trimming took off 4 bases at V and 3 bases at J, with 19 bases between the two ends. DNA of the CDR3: TGTGCCTGGACCTCGGGCGGGACAGCTATCTACGAGCAGTACTTC. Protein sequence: CAWTSGGTAIYEQYF.

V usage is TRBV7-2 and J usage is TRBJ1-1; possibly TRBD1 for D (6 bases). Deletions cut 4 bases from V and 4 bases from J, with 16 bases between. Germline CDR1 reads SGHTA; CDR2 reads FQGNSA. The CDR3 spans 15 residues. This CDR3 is CASSSLIGGLTEAFF. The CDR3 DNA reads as TGTGCCAGCAGCTCCCTCATAGGGGGACTCACTGAAGCTTTCTTT.

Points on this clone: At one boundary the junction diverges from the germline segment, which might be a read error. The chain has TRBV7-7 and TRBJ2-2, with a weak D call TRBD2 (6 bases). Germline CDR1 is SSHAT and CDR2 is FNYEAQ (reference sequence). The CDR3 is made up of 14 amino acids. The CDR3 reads CASSLVEGTGELFF. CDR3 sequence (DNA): TGTGCTAGCAGCTTAGTGGAGGGTACCGGGGAGCTGTTTTTT. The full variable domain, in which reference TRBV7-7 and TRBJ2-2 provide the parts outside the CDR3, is GAGVSQSPRYKVTKRGQDVTLRCDPISSHATLYWYQQALGQGPEFLTYFNYEAQPDKSGLPSDRFSAERPEGSISTLTIQRTEQRDSAMYRCASSLVEGTGELFFGEGSRLTVL.

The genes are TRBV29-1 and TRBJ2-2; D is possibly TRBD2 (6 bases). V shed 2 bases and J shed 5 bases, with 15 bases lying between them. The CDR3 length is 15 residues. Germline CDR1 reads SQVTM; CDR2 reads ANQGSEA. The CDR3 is CSVETEGARTGELFF. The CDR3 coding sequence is TGCAGCGTTGAAACGGAGGGAGCGCGGACCGGGGAGCTGTTTTTT.

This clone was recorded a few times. CDR3: CSVVDSNYGYTF. DNA for the CDR3: TGCAGCGTGGTGGACAGCAACTATGGCTACACCTTC. V is TRBV29-1 and J is TRBJ1-2; the D gene is possibly TRBD1 (6 bases). Germline V CDR1 and CDR2: SQVTM, ANQGSEA. V was clipped by 6 bases and J by 2 bases, with 10 bases between them. The CDR3 runs to 12 residues.

The CDR3 nucleotides are TGTGCCAGCAGCTTGTTGACATCAACTAATGAAAAACTGTTTTTT. Translation: CASSLLTSTNEKLFF. The chain has TRBV5-6 and TRBJ1-4, with no clear D. With 1 base removed from V and 0 bases from J, the gap between germline ends came to 7 bases. The V gene's germline CDR1 is SGHDT and CDR2 YYEEEE. The CDR3 is made up of 15 amino acids.

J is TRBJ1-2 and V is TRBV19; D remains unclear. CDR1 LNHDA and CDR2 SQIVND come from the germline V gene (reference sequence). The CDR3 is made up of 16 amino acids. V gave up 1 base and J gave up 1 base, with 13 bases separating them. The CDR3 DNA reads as TGTGCCAGTAGTATAGCTCCCCCGGGAGATAACTATGGCTACACCTTC. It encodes CASSIAPPGDNYGYTF.

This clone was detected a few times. CDR3 nucleotides: TGTGCCTCCGGCGGGGACCGGGGGTCCTACAATGAGCAGTTCTTC. Translation: CASGGDRGSYNEQFF. The chain links TRBV14 to TRBJ2-1; TRBD2 is a possible D gene (6 bases). CDR1 is SGHDN and CDR2 is FVKESK in the germline V gene. V lost 11 bases and J lost 1, with 18 bases in between. The CDR3 consists of 15 residues.

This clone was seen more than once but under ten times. CDR3 region: CASKGRGTEAFF. CDR3 DNA: TGTGCCAGTAAAGGGAGGGGGACTGAAGCTTTCTTT. V and J are TRBV19 and TRBJ1-1; TRBD1 might be the D (6 bases). The CDR3 covers 12 residues. Germline V gene sequence: CDR1 LNHDA, CDR2 SQIVND (reference sequence). The V end lost 7 bases, the J end lost 5 bases, and 11 bases lay between the germline ends.

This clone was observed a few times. CDR3 bases: TGTGCCAGCGCCGTCCTTCAAGAAGCTTTCTTT. Its protein is CASAVLQEAFF. The chain employs TRBV2 and TRBJ1-1; unclear D gene. Germline CDR1 and CDR2: SNHLY and FYNNEI. CDR3 length equals 11 residues. V gave up 8 bases and J gave up 8 bases, with 12 bases separating them.

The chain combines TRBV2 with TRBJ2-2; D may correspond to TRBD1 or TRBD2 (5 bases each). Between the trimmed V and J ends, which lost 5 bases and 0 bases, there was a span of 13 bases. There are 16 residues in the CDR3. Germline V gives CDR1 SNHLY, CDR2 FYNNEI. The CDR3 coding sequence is TGTGCCAGCAGTTTCCAGGGTAGCGCGAACACCGGGGAGCTGTTTTTT. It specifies CASSFQGSANTGELFF.

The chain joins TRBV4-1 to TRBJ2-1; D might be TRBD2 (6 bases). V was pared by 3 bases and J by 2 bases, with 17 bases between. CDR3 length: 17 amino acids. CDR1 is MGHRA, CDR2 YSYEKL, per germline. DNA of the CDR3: TGCGCCAGCAGCCAGGGGCGTCGGGGGTCAGCCTACAATGAGCAGTTCTTC. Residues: CASSQGRRGSAYNEQFF.

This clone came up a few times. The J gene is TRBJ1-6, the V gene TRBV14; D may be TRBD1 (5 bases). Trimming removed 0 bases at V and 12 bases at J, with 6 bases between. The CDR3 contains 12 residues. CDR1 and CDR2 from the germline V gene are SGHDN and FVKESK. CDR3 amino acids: CASSQDGGPLHF. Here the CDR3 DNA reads TGTGCCAGCAGCCAAGATGGGGGACCCCTCCACTTT.

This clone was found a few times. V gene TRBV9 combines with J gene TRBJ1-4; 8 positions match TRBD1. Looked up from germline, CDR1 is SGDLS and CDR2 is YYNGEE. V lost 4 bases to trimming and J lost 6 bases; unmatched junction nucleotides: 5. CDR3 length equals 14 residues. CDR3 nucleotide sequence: TGTGCCAGCAGCCCTGGACAGGGAGATGAAAAACTGTTTTTT. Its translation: CASSPGQGDEKLFF.

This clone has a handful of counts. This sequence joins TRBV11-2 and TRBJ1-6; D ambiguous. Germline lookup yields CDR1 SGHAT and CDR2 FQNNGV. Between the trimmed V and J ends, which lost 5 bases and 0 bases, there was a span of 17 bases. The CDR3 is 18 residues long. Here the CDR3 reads CASSRGGYTSSYNSPLHF. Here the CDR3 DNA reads TGTGCCAGCAGCCGCGGTGGGTACACGAGCTCCTATAATTCACCCCTCCACTTT.

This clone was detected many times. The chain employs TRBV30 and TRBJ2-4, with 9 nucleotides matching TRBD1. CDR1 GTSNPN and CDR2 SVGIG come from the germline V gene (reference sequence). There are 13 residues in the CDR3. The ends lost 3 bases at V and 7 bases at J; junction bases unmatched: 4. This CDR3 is CAWRQGAVNIQYF. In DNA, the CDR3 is TGTGCCTGGAGACAGGGGGCAGTCAACATTCAGTACTTC. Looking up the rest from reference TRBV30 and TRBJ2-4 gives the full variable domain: SQTIHQWPATLVQPVGSPLSLECTVEGTSNPNLYWYRQAAGRGLQLLFYSVGIGQISSEVPQNLSASRPQDRQFILSSKKLLLSDSGFYLCAWRQGAVNIQYFGAGTRLSVL.

As DNA, the CDR3 is TGTGCCAGCAGTGAACGACCCTACCCACCCTACGAGCAGTACTTC. Translated: CASSERPYPPYEQYF. The chain joins TRBV6-1 to TRBJ2-7; unclear D gene. Trimming left V 2 bases short and J 2 bases short, with 13 bases between. CDR3 length equals 15 residues. Germline assignment: CDR1 MNHNS and CDR2 SASEGT.

CDR3: CASSSPAIDRRAGANVLTF. For the CDR3, the DNA is TGTGCCAGCAGTTCCCCCGCCATAGACAGGAGAGCCGGGGCCAACGTCCTGACTTTC. The gene calls are TRBV28 and TRBJ2-6; D may be TRBD1 (6 bases). V lost 4 bases to trimming and J lost 4 bases, with 23 bases between them. The CDR3 loop spans 19 amino acids. The germline CDR1 and CDR2 sequences are MDHEN and SYDVKM.

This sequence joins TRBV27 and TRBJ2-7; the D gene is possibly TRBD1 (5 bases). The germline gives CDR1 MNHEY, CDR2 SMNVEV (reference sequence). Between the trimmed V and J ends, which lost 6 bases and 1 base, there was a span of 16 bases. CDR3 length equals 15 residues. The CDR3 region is CASRRSQGISYEQYF. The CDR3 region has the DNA TGTGCCAGCAGACGGTCCCAGGGAATTTCCTACGAGCAGTACTTC.

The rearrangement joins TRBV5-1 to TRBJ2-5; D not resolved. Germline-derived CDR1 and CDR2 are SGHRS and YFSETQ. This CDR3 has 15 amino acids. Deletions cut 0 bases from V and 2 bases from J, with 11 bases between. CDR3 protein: CASSLALDSQETQYF. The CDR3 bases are TGCGCCAGCAGCTTGGCTCTAGATTCACAAGAGACCCAGTACTTC.

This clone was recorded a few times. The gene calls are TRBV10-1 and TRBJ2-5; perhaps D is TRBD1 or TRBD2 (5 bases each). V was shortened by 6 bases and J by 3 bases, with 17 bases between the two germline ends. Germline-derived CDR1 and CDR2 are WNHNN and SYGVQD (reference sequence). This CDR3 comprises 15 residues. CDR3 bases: TGCGCCAGCAGCAGTACCGCCGGGACCGAAGAGACCCAGTACTTC. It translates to CASSSTAGTEETQYF.

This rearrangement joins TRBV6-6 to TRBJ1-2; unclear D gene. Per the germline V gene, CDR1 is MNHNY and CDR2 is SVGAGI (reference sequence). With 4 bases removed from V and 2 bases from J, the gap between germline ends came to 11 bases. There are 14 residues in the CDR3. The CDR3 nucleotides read TGTGCCAGCAGTTCCAATCCCTCGAACTATGGCTACACCTTC. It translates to CASSSNPSNYGYTF.

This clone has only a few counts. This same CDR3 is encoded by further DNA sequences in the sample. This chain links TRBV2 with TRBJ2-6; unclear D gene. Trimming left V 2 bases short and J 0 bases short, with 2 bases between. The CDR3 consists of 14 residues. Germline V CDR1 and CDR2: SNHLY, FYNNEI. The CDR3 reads CASSEISGANVLTF. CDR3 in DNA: TGTGCCAGCAGTGAAATCTCTGGGGCCAACGTCCTGACTTTC.